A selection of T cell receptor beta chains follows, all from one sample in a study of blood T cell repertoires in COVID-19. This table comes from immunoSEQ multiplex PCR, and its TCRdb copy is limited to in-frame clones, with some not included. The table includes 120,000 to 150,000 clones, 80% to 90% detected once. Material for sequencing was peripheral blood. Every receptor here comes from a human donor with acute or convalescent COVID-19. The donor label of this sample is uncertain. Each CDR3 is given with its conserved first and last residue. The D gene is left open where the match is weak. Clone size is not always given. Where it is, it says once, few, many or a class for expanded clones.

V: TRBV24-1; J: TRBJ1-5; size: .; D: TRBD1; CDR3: CATSDSGQGIQPQHF; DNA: TGTGCCACCAGTGACTCAGGACAGGGGATACAGCCCCAGCATTTT
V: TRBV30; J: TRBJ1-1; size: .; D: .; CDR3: CAWSVGDWTEAFF; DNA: TGTGCCTGGAGTGTAGGAGATTGGACTGAAGCTTTCTTT
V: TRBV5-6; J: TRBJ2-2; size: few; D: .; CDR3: CASSGNHSGTPNTGELFF; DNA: TGTGCCAGCAGCGGGAACCATTCCGGGACACCGAACACCGGGGAGCTGTTTTTT
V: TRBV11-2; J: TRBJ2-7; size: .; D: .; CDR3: CASSLNNYEQYF; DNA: TGTGCCAGCAGCTTAAACAACTACGAGCAGTACTTC
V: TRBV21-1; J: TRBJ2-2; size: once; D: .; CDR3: CASSKVATERAGGELFF; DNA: TGTGCCAGCAGCAAAGTGGCGACAGAGCGGGCTGGGGGGGAGCTGTTTTTT
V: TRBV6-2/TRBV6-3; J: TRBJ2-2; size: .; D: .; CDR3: CASSPGTGELFF; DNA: TGTGCCAGCAGCCCCGGCACCGGGGAGCTGTTTTTT
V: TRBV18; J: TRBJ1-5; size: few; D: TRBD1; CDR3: CASSRQGDSNQPQHF; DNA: TGTGCCAGCTCACGACAGGGGGATAGCAATCAGCCCCAGCATTTT
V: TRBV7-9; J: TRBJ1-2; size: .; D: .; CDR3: CASSQLDSIIYGYTF; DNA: TGTGCCAGCAGCCAGCTGGACAGTATAATCTATGGCTACACCTTC
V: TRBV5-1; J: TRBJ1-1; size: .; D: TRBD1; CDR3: CASRGTGTSEAFF; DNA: TGCGCCAGCCGAGGGACAGGGACCTCTGAAGCTTTCTTT
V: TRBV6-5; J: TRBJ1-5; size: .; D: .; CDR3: CASSYRDFSNQPQHF; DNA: TGTGCCAGCAGTTACCGAGATTTTAGCAATCAGCCCCAGCATTTT
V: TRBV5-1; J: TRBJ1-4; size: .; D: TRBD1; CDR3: CASSWTGNEKLFF; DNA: TGCGCCAGCAGCTGGACAGGGAATGAAAAACTGTTTTTT
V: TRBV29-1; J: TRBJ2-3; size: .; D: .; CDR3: CSALKGLGSRATDTQYF; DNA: TGCAGCGCTCTTAAGGGGTTAGGTTCTCGAGCCACAGATACGCAGTATTTT
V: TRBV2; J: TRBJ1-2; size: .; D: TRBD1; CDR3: CASVGRRGLGYTF; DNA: TGTGCCAGTGTGGGAAGAAGGGGGCTCGGCTACACCTTC
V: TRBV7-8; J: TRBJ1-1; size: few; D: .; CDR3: CASSPHRSIGNTEAFF; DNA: TGTGCCAGCAGCCCCCACAGGTCCATAGGGAACACTGAAGCTTTCTTT
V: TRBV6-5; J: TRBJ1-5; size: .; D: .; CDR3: CASSIDRLVQPQHF; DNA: TGTGCCAGCAGTATCGACAGATTAGTTCAGCCCCAGCATTTT
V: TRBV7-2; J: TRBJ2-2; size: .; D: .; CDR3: CASSSTRELFF; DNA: TGTGCCAGCAGCTCTACTCGGGAGCTGTTTTTT
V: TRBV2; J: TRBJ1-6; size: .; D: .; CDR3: CASTLNSPLHF; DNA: TGTGCCAGCACCTTAAATTCACCCCTCCACTTT
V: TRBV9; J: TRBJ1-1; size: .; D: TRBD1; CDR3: CASSGQGENTEAFF; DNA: TGTGCCAGCAGCGGACAGGGGGAGAACACTGAAGCTTTCTTT
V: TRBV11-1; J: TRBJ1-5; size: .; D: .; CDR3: CASSYGQDQPQHF; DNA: TGTGCCAGCAGCTACGGCCAGGATCAGCCCCAGCATTTT
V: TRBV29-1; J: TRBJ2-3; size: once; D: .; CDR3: CSVEDSPDTQYF; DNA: TGCAGCGTTGAAGACAGTCCAGATACGCAGTATTTT
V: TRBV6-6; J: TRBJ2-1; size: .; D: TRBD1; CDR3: CASSYGSWDRANEQFF; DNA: TGTGCCAGCAGTTACGGGTCGTGGGACAGGGCGAATGAGCAGTTCTTC
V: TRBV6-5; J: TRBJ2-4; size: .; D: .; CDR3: CASRKVGSRRDIQYF; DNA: TGTGCCAGCAGGAAGGTGGGCAGCCGGAGGGACATTCAGTACTTC
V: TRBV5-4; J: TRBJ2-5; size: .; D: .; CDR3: CASTSPDRKGTQYF; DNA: TGTGCCAGCACCTCTCCGGACAGAAAAGGGACCCAGTACTTC
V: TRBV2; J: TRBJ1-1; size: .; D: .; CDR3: CAWGTTWSTEAFF; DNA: TGTGCCTGGGGGACAACTTGGAGCACTGAAGCTTTCTTT
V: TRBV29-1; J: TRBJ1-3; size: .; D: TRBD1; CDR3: CSVHRGAGNTIYF; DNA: TGCAGCGTCCACAGGGGGGCTGGAAACACCATATATTTT
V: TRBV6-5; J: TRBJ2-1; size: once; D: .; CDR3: CASRGAPDTNEQFF; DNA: TGTGCCAGCAGAGGGGCCCCGGACACAAATGAGCAGTTCTTC
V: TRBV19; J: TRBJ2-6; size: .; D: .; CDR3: CASSTTGQFTSGANVLTF; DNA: TGTGCCAGTAGTACCACCGGACAGTTCACCTCTGGGGCCAACGTCCTGACTTTC
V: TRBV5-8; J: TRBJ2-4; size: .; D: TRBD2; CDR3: CASSPLPSGGENIQYF; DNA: TGTGCCAGCAGCCCCCTGCCTAGCGGGGGGGAAAACATTCAGTACTTC
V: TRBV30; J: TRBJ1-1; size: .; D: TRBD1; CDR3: CAWKPGTGVNTEAFF; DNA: TGTGCCTGGAAACCCGGGACAGGTGTGAACACTGAAGCTTTCTTT
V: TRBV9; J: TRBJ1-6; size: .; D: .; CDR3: CASSATISYNSPLHF; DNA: TGTGCCAGCAGCGCGACAATTTCGTATAATTCACCCCTCCACTTT
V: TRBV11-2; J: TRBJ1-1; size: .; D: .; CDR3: CASSLGRQTEAFF; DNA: TGTGCCAGCAGCTTAGGCAGGCAGACTGAAGCTTTCTTT
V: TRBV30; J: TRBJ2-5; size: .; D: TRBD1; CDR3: CAWSALTGVTGETQYF; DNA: TGTGCCTGGAGTGCCCTGACAGGGGTGACGGGAGAGACCCAGTACTTC
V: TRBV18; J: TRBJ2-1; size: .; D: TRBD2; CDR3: CASSPLGLAGNEQFF; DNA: TGTGCCAGCTCCCCGCTGGGACTAGCGGGGAATGAGCAGTTCTTC
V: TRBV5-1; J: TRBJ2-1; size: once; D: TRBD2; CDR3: CASSFSLAGGLSYNEQFF; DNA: TGCGCCAGCAGCTTTAGTCTAGCGGGGGGCCTCTCCTACAATGAGCAGTTCTTC
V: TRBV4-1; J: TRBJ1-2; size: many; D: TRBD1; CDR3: CASSRDSKGSYTF; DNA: TGCGCCAGCAGTCGGGACAGCAAAGGTAGCTACACCTTC
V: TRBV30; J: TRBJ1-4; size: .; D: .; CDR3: CAWSGQRNEKLFF; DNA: TGTGCCTGGAGTGGACAGAGAAATGAAAAACTGTTTTTT
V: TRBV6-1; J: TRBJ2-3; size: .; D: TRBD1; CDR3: CASSEAKVPGTGTRTDTQYF; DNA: TGTGCCAGCAGTGAAGCCAAAGTCCCCGGGACAGGGACTCGCACAGATACGCAGTATTTT
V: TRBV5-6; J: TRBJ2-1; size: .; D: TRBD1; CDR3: CASSATKGAYNEQFF; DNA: TGTGCCAGCAGCGCTACCAAGGGGGCTTACAATGAGCAGTTCTTC
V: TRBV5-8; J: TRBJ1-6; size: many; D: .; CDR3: CASSLTGSSYNSPLHF; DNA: TGTGCCAGCAGCTTGACAGGCAGCTCCTATAATTCACCCCTCCACTTT
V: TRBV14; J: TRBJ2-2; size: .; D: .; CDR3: CASSQGQGPTGELFF; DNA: TGTGCCAGCAGCCAGGGGCAGGGGCCTACCGGGGAGCTGTTTTTT
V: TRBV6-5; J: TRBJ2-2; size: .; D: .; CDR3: CASSLRGTGELFF; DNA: TGTGCCAGCAGTCTAAGGGGGACCGGGGAGCTGTTTTTT
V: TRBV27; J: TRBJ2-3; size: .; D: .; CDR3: CASSPLPARGDTQYF; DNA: TGTGCCAGCAGTCCCTTGCCAGCTAGAGGAGATACGCAGTATTTT
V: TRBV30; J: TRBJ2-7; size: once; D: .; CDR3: CAWSVVLATYEQYF; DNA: TGTGCCTGGAGTGTAGTCTTAGCTACCTACGAGCAGTACTTC
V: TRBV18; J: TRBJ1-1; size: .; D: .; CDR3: CASSPGGGPSEAFF; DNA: TGTGCCAGCTCACCAGGTGGGGGCCCCTCTGAAGCTTTCTTT
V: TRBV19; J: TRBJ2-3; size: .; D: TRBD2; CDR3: CASSQGLAEQYF; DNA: TGTGCCAGTAGCCAGGGACTAGCGGAGCAGTATTTT
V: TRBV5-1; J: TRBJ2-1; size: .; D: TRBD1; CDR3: CASSMGQGVRTEQFF; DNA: TGCGCCAGCAGCATGGGACAGGGGGTCCGCACTGAGCAGTTCTTC
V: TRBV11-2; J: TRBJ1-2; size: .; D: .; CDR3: CASSLGATAVGSF; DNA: TGTGCCAGCAGCTTAGGAGCGACAGCAGTGGGCTCCTTC
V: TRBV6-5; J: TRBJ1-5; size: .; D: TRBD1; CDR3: CASSLPGTGNQPQHF; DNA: TGTGCCAGCAGTCTACCCGGGACAGGCAATCAGCCCCAGCATTTT
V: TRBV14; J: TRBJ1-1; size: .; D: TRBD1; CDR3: CASSPWTGQNTEAFF; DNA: TGTGCCAGCAGCCCTTGGACAGGGCAGAACACTGAAGCTTTCTTT
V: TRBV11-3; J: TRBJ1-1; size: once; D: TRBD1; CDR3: CASSLTGENTEAFF; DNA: TGTGCCAGCAGCTTAACAGGGGAGAACACTGAAGCTTTCTTT
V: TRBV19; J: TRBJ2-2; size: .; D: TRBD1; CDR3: CASSLRTGGNTGELFF; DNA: TGTGCCAGTAGTCTCCGGACAGGGGGGAACACCGGGGAGCTGTTTTTT
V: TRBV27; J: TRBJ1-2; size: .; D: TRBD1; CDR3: CASNRQGANYGYTF; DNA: TGTGCCAGCAACCGGCAGGGGGCTAACTATGGCTACACCTTC
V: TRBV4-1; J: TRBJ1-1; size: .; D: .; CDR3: CASSQLGLVETEAFF; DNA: TGCGCCAGCAGCCAACTTGGCCTGGTGGAGACTGAAGCTTTCTTT